The 5 T cell receptor beta chains in this list originate from one sample, sequenced in a study of read filtering for tumor transcriptome and immune sequencing. This library used approximately 390 ng RNA and molecular barcoded adaptors spanning alpha/delta and beta/gamma chains. TCRdb re-analysed the reads in MiXCR, keeping a single row per CDR3 protein. Among 35,000 to 50,000 distinct CDR3 sequences listed, approximately 10% were seen once. Sequencing was carried out using a population of CD138-negative cells sorted from bone marrow. The receptor source for this set is a donor aged 40 or over with multiple myeloma.

In this sample, this clonotype turned up many times. The genes are TRBV18 and TRBJ2-5, with 10 bases matching TRBD1. This CDR3 has 15 residues. Germline V gene lookup returns CDR1 KGHSH and CDR2 LQKENI. The V and J ends lost 4 bases and 3 bases, in that order; junction bases with no gene match: 5. CDR3 nucleotides: TGTGCCAGCTCACGTGCCGGGACAGGGGAAGAGACCCAGTACTTC. Translation: CASSRAGTGEETQYF.

This clonotype was counted at least ten times. For the CDR3, the DNA is TGTGCCAGCAGTTTGGGCACGGGGTCGGTCTCGCAGTTCTTC. Protein sequence: CASSLGTGSVSQFF. This chain uses TRBV12-3 or TRBV12-4 with TRBJ2-1, with TRBD2 as a possible D gene (5 bases). The CDR3 sequence is 14 residues long. V was trimmed by 3 bases and J by 12 bases, leaving 18 bases between them.

This clonotype was recorded many times. V is TRBV5-1 and J is TRBJ2-7; 7 nucleotides match TRBD2. Germline V CDR1 and CDR2: SGHRS, YFSETQ. This CDR3 has 15 amino acids. After removal of 3 bases from V and 2 bases from J, the junction contained 8 bases not matched to a gene. The CDR3 bases are TGCGCCAGCAGCTGGGAGGGAAGGAAACCCTACGAGCAGTACTTC. Translation: CASSWEGRKPYEQYF.

Many counts were recorded for this clonotype. The V call is TRBV19, the J call TRBJ2-1; D unresolved. The V gene lost 3 bases and the J gene lost 2 bases, with 11 bases spanning the gap. CDR1 and CDR2 (germline): LNHDA, SQIVND (reference sequence). The CDR3 spans 15 residues. CDR3 bases: TGTGCCAGTAGTATCGCTTCCACGCCCTACAATGAGCAGTTCTTC. Residues: CASSIASTPYNEQFF.

This clonotype was recorded a few times. Sequence at one end of the junction differs from germline and may be a read error. V is TRBV28 and J is TRBJ2-1; TRBD2 matches at 7 bases. The CDR3 contains 14 residues. The germline V gene has CDR1 MDHEN and CDR2 SYDVKM. The CDR3 sequence is CVSSLAGGGNEQFF. As DNA, the CDR3 is TGTGTCAGCAGTTTGGCCGGCGGGGGCAATGAGCAGTTCTTC.